The 22 T cell receptor beta chains presented below share a single source sample, sequenced in a study of blood T cell repertoires in COVID-19. The assay was immunoSEQ multiplex PCR, and TCRdb's table has in-frame clones only and misses some. The table lists 70,000 to 75,000 clones, roughly nine tenths of them singletons. The sample comprised peripheral blood. These receptors were taken from a human donor in a cohort sampled during active COVID-19.

This chain joins TRBV25-1 and TRBJ2-5; D not certain. CDR1 MGHDK and CDR2 SYGVNS come from the germline V gene. The CDR3 length is 14 residues. Trimming stripped 2 bases from V and 5 bases from J, with 12 bases between. The CDR3 loop reads CASSERGHRETQYF. Written as DNA, the CDR3 is TGTGCCAGCAGTGAACGCGGCCACCGGGAGACCCAGTACTTC. Filled out from reference TRBV25-1 and TRBJ2-5, the complete variable domain reads EADIYQTPRYLVIGTGKKITLECSQTMGHDKMYWYQQDPGMELHLIHYSYGVNSTEKGDLSSESTVSRIRTEHFPLTLESARPSHTSQYLCASSERGHRETQYFGPGTRLLVL.

The V gene is TRBV11-2, the J gene TRBJ1-1, with 10 bases matching TRBD1. Trimming removed 5 bases from V and 9 bases from J; junction bases left unmatched: 6. The germline CDR1 and CDR2 sequences are SGHAT and FQNNGV. This CDR3 spans 13 amino acids. The CDR3 DNA reads TGTGCCAGCAGCCCCGGGACAGGGGAAAAAGCTTTCTTT. Amino acids: CASSPGTGEKAFF.

V usage is TRBV15 and J usage is TRBJ1-2; D is possibly TRBD1 (6 bases). The V gene's germline CDR1 is LNHNV and CDR2 YYDKDF (reference sequence). Deletions cut 3 bases from V and 0 bases from J, with 11 bases between. This CDR3 region has 15 residues. This CDR3 reads CATSSSTGSNYGYTF. The CDR3 DNA reads as TGTGCCACCAGCAGCTCGACAGGTTCTAACTATGGCTACACCTTC.

This clone showed up just once. This chain links TRBV6-6 with TRBJ1-1, with 9 bases lining up with TRBD1. The CDR3 consists of 14 residues. From germline, CDR1 is MNHNY and CDR2 SVGAGI (reference sequence). V lost 7 bases to trimming and J lost 0 bases; unmatched junction nucleotides: 3. In DNA, the CDR3 is TGTGCCAGCAAGGGACAGGGTGTGAACACTGAAGCTTTCTTT. It encodes CASKGQGVNTEAFF.

The chain carries TRBV24-1 and TRBJ1-6; a weak D match, TRBD1 (6 bases). Trimming removed 4 bases from V and 14 bases from J, with 20 bases in between. The CDR3 has 15 amino acids. Germline CDR1 KGHDR, CDR2 SFDVKD. The CDR3 bases are TGTGCCACCAGTGACCCCGGGGACATAGCGGGGACCCTCCACTTT. Amino acids: CATSDPGDIAGTLHF.

V usage is TRBV11-2 and J usage is TRBJ1-6, with D possibly matching TRBD1 (5 bases). This CDR3 has 15 residues. Germline CDR1 and CDR2: SGHAT and FQNNGV. V was pared by 2 bases and J by 7 bases, with 12 bases between. For the CDR3, the DNA is TGTGCCAGCAGCTTACGAAGGGGCGCGAATTCACCCCTCCACTTT. This sequence encodes CASSLRRGANSPLHF.

The rearrangement links TRBV4-3 to TRBJ1-2; D may be TRBD1 (6 bases). Germline V gene data show CDR1 as LGHNA and CDR2 as YSLEER. The length of the CDR3 is 13 residues. V was pared by 4 bases and J by 5 bases, with 11 bases between. CDR3 region: CASSPNRVYGYTF. The CDR3 nucleotides are TGCGCCAGCAGCCCAAACAGGGTTTATGGCTACACCTTC.

This chain uses TRBV7-2 with TRBJ1-4; 8 bases are a match to TRBD1. Trimming removed 4 bases from V and 7 bases from J; junction bases left unmatched: 8. The CDR3 consists of 15 residues. Germline CDR1 SGHTA, CDR2 FQGNSA. CDR3 nucleotide sequence: TGTGCCAGCAGCTCTGGGTCAGGGGGCCGTGAAAAACTGTTTTTT. Its protein is CASSSGSGGREKLFF.

V usage is TRBV6-5 and J usage is TRBJ2-7; 7 bases match TRBD1. This CDR3 spans 15 amino acids. Germline trimming cut 6 bases from V and 0 bases from J; bases unmatched to any gene: 8. Germline loops: CDR1 MNHEY, CDR2 SVGAGI. The CDR3 DNA sequence: TGTGCCAGCAGCTCAGGGGGTACGAGCTCCTACGAGCAGTACTTC. It encodes CASSSGGTSSYEQYF.

The CDR3 DNA reads as TGTGCCAGCAGCCAAGATGGCAGGGCGCGGACCAAAAACATTCAGTACTTC. The encoded protein is CASSQDGRARTKNIQYF. The chain has TRBV3-1 (or the pseudogene TRBV3-2) and TRBJ2-4; a weak D match, TRBD1 (5 bases). The CDR3 covers 17 residues. The germline V gene has CDR1 LGHDT and CDR2 YNNKEL (reference sequence). With 0 bases removed from V and 2 bases from J, the gap between germline ends came to 14 bases.

This clone was seen a handful of times. The chain uses TRBV24-1 and TRBJ2-1; TRBD2 matches at 8 bases. The germline CDR1 and CDR2 sequences are KGHDR and SFDVKD. V lost 4 bases, J lost 6 bases, and 13 bases stayed unmatched. This CDR3 spans 17 amino acids. CDR3: CATSEPDTSGALNEQFF. As DNA, the CDR3 is TGTGCCACCAGTGAGCCCGATACTAGCGGAGCCCTCAATGAGCAGTTCTTC.

The chain carries TRBV9 and TRBJ2-3; TRBD2 matches 7 bases. CDR1 is SGDLS, CDR2 YYNGEE, per germline. The J segment lost 6 bases and the V segment lost 4 bases, leaving 11 bases of the junction unmatched. The CDR3 covers 15 residues. The CDR3 DNA sequence: TGTGCCAGCAGCACGGCCGGGGGGATAGCGGATACGCAGTATTTT. It specifies CASSTAGGIADTQYF.

The chain joins TRBV6-2 or TRBV6-3 to TRBJ2-3; 10 bases map to TRBD1. This CDR3 region has 15 residues. J was trimmed by 4 bases and V by 5 bases; bases with no gene match: 6. Looked up from germline, CDR1 is MNHEY and CDR2 is SVGEGT. The CDR3 DNA is TGTGCCAGCAGTCTACTGACAGGGGGCCCAGATACGCAGTATTTT. Encoded protein: CASSLLTGGPDTQYF.

This chain uses TRBV5-1 with TRBJ2-2; TRBD2 might be the D (6 bases). This CDR3 is built from 15 residues. Trimming took off 2 bases at V and 5 bases at J, with 13 bases between the two ends. Looked up from germline, CDR1 is SGHRS and CDR2 is YFSETQ. The CDR3 protein is CASSFVEGWTGELFF. Written as DNA, the CDR3 is TGCGCCAGCAGCTTCGTGGAGGGTTGGACCGGGGAGCTGTTTTTT. Filled out from reference TRBV5-1 and TRBJ2-2, the complete variable domain reads KAGVTQTPRYLIKTRGQQVTLSCSPISGHRSVSWYQQTPGQGLQFLFEYFSETQRNKGNFPGRFSGRQFSNSRSEMNVSTLELGDSALYLCASSFVEGWTGELFFGEGSRLTVL.

The rearrangement uses TRBV30 and TRBJ1-2; the match to TRBD1 covers 10 bases. Per germline, CDR1 GTSNPN and CDR2 SVGIG (reference sequence). V dropped 3 bases and J dropped 7; count of bases not matched to a gene: 5. The length of the CDR3 is 13 residues. CDR3 in amino acids: CAWRTGGFTGYTF. In nucleotides, the CDR3 is TGTGCCTGGAGGACAGGGGGCTTCACTGGCTACACCTTC. Using reference TRBV30 and TRBJ1-2 for the parts outside the CDR3, the full variable domain is SQTIHQWPATLVQPVGSPLSLECTVEGTSNPNLYWYRQAAGRGLQLLFYSVGIGQISSEVPQNLSASRPQDRQFILSSKKLLLSDSGFYLCAWRTGGFTGYTFGSGTRLTVV.

The V call is TRBV7-2, the J call TRBJ2-3; 7 bases are a match to TRBD2. The germline V gene has CDR1 SGHTA and CDR2 FQGNSA. The CDR3 is 14 amino acids. V shed 2 bases, J shed 4 bases, and the junction held 3 bases outside the gene matches. The CDR3 DNA follows: TGTGCCAGCAGCTTATCAGCGGGGCCAGATACGCAGTATTTT. Translating it yields CASSLSAGPDTQYF.

This sequence joins TRBV28 and TRBJ2-5; TRBD2 aligns across 8 bases. The CDR3 is made up of 14 amino acids. The junction had 6 bases not matched to a gene; V was cut back by 5 bases and J by 4 bases. In germline, CDR1 is MDHEN, CDR2 SYDVKM. CDR3 in amino acids: CASSTAGVGETQYF. In nucleotides, the CDR3 is TGTGCCAGCAGTACAGCGGGAGTGGGAGAGACCCAGTACTTC.

V is TRBV5-4 and J is TRBJ2-3; 11 nucleotides match TRBD2. With V trimmed by 3 bases and J by 4 bases, 4 bases remained unmatched. Germline V gives CDR1 SGHNT, CDR2 YYREEE (reference sequence). The CDR3 spans 15 residues. CDR3 in amino acids: CASSSGLAASDTQYF. Written as DNA, the CDR3 is TGTGCCAGCAGCTCGGGACTAGCGGCCTCAGATACGCAGTATTTT.

There are a few counts of this clone. This chain uses TRBV7-3 with TRBJ1-1; D perhaps matches TRBD1 (6 bases). The CDR3 is 16 amino acids. Trimming stripped 5 bases from V and 3 bases from J, with 19 bases between. From germline, CDR1 is SGHTA and CDR2 FQGTGA. The CDR3 coding sequence is TGTGCCAGCAGCATCCACCCAGGACAGCCCTACACTGAAGCTTTCTTT. The encoded protein is CASSIHPGQPYTEAFF.

The rearrangement joins TRBV4-3 to TRBJ2-5; possible D gene TRBD1, 6 bases. Germline lookup yields CDR1 LGHNA and CDR2 YSLEER. The CDR3 loop spans 16 amino acids. Trimming stripped 1 base from V and 4 bases from J, with 16 bases between. The CDR3 loop reads CASSQGNRDKPETQYF. The DNA for the CDR3 is TGCGCCAGCAGCCAAGGGAACCGGGACAAGCCAGAGACCCAGTACTTC.

The chain has TRBV9 and TRBJ2-7; D is unclear. Germline V gives CDR1 SGDLS, CDR2 YYNGEE. V was cut by 2 bases and J by 3 bases, with 9 bases left in between. This CDR3 has 13 residues. The chain's CDR3 is CASSVRADYEQYF. The CDR3 coding sequence is TGTGCCAGCAGCGTTCGAGCTGACTACGAGCAGTACTTC.

This rearrangement joins TRBV10-3 to TRBJ2-1, with D possibly matching TRBD2 (6 bases). The V gene's germline CDR1 is ENHRY and CDR2 SYGVKD. Between the trimmed V and J ends, which lost 11 bases and 1 base, there was a span of 12 bases. This CDR3 is built from 13 residues. CDR3 protein: CALRDGSYNEQFF. The CDR3 nucleotides read TGTGCCCTGCGGGACGGTTCCTACAATGAGCAGTTCTTC.